This T cell receptor (beta chain) came from a study of cytotoxic CD8 clonotypes in ibrutinib-treated CLL. At the level of the study: Patients gave response samples after a median 12 months of treatment, range 6 to 36.

Assay: immunoSEQ multiplex PCR; the TCRdb copy retains only in-frame clones and omits some. In the table there are around 40,000 clones, about 70% of which are singletons. This CDR3 region has 15 residues. V was pared by 6 bases and J by 0 bases, with 12 bases between. Germline CDR1 SNHLY, CDR2 FYNNEI. Study-wide results and caveats: The study found baseline clonality above age-matched healthy donors, tracking circulating CD8+ T-cell counts. For progressing versus sustained-remission patients, sampling times were not the same. Having risen at ibrutinib response, clonality had fallen back toward baseline by progression.

Note on this clone: What it binds is not known.

Sequences were derived from PBMCs, sampled at disease progression, from a patient treated with ibrutinib. The TCR was taken from a human donor with chronic lymphocytic leukemia. The chain combines TRBV2 with TRBJ1-3, with a tentative D call TRBD1 (6 bases). The DNA of the CDR3 is TGTGCCAGCAGCCTTGGGACAAACTCTGGAAACACCATATATTTT. Translated, it gives CASSLGTNSGNTIYF.